The 20 T cell receptor beta chains given below trace back to one sample, sequenced in a study of blood T cell repertoires in COVID-19. Using immunoSEQ multiplex PCR, the repertoire was profiled, and TCRdb retains in-frame clones only, with some absent. The sample comprises 100,000 to 150,000 clones, more than 70% of which are singletons, and 3% to 4.5% rests with the top ten. Sequences were obtained from peripheral blood. These receptors all stem from a woman aged 55-70 years with acute or convalescent COVID-19.

V and J are TRBV18 and TRBJ1-2, with D hard to call. The CDR3 extends over 16 amino acids. Trimming shortened V by 3 bases and J by 5 bases, and 19 bases separated the two germline ends. Per the germline V gene, CDR1 is KGHSH and CDR2 is LQKENI. CDR3 residues: CASSPGQASTIYGYTF. As DNA, the CDR3 is TGTGCCAGCTCACCTGGCCAGGCCTCGACCATTTATGGCTACACCTTC.

The rearrangement joins TRBV5-1 to TRBJ1-1; 11 bases match TRBD1. The CDR3 runs 14 residues. V was pared by 4 bases and J by 5 bases, with 4 bases of the junction left unmatched. Germline values: CDR1 SGHRS, CDR2 YFSETQ. The CDR3 sequence is CASSTGQGVTEAFF. The CDR3 DNA reads as TGCGCCAGCAGCACGGGACAGGGGGTTACTGAAGCTTTCTTT. The variable domain in full, with the rest retrieved from reference TRBV5-1 and TRBJ1-1, is KAGVTQTPRYLIKTRGQQVTLSCSPISGHRSVSWYQQTPGQGLQFLFEYFSETQRNKGNFPGRFSGRQFSNSRSEMNVSTLELGDSALYLCASSTGQGVTEAFFGQGTRLTVV.

The rearrangement uses TRBV29-1 and TRBJ2-7, with D hard to call. Trimming removed 6 bases from V and 0 bases from J, with 18 bases in between. The CDR3 consists of 15 residues. The germline gives CDR1 SQVTM, CDR2 ANQGSEA. CDR3 loop: CSVRPSGLSSYEQYF. CDR3 DNA sequence: TGCAGCGTCCGTCCCTCGGGTCTTAGCTCCTACGAGCAGTACTTC.

This rearrangement joins TRBV6-1 to TRBJ1-5, with a tentative D call TRBD1 (5 bases). V lost 1 base, J lost 3 bases, and 13 bases lay in between. The germline gives CDR1 MNHNS, CDR2 SASEGT. The CDR3 spans 16 residues. The CDR3 protein is CASSEGAGRVNQPQHF. The CDR3 DNA reads TGTGCCAGCAGTGAAGGGGCAGGGAGGGTCAATCAGCCCCAGCATTTT.

The rearrangement uses TRBV6-1 and TRBJ2-5; possibly TRBD1 for D (5 bases). The V end lost 3 bases, the J end lost 4 bases, and 9 bases lay between the germline ends. Germline V gives CDR1 MNHNS, CDR2 SASEGT. CDR3 length equals 13 residues. CDR3 in amino acids: CASSEGRPETQYF. For the CDR3, the DNA is TGTGCCAGCAGTGAGGGGCGGCCAGAGACCCAGTACTTC.

The chain recombines TRBV7-6 with TRBJ1-5, with D tentatively TRBD1 (5 bases). The CDR3 has 15 residues. V was pared by 1 base and J by 2 bases, with 9 bases between. CDR1 is SGHVS, CDR2 FNYEAQ, per germline. CDR3 in amino acids: CASSLGGGGNQPQHF. The DNA for the CDR3 is TGTGCCAGCAGCTTAGGGGGAGGGGGCAATCAGCCCCAGCATTTT.

This chain joins TRBV25-1 and TRBJ2-2, with 13 bases identical to TRBD2. The germline gives CDR1 MGHDK, CDR2 SYGVNS. The CDR3 consists of 16 residues. After removal of 5 bases from V and 4 bases from J, the junction contained 4 bases not matched to a gene. This chain's CDR3 is CASSRTSGRGTGELFF. CDR3 in DNA: TGTGCCAGCAGTCGAACTAGCGGGAGGGGCACCGGGGAGCTGTTTTTT.

The chain combines TRBV14 with TRBJ2-5, with TRBD1 matching over 12 bases. The length of the CDR3 is 16 residues. The J segment lost 5 bases and the V segment lost 5 bases, leaving 9 bases of the junction unmatched. Germline V gene data show CDR1 as SGHDN and CDR2 as FVKESK. The CDR3 region is CASSKPGQGALETQYF. Here the CDR3 DNA reads TGTGCCAGCAGCAAACCGGGACAGGGGGCCTTGGAGACCCAGTACTTC.

The rearrangement links TRBV5-5 to TRBJ1-6, with TRBD1 matching over 9 bases. The J segment lost 9 bases and the V segment lost 0 bases, leaving 4 bases of the junction unmatched. The CDR3 totals 15 residues. CDR1 and CDR2 from the germline V gene are SGHKS and YYEKEE (reference sequence). The CDR3 DNA sequence: TGTGCCAGCAGCTTGGAAGCACAGGGGGCTTCACCCCTCCACTTT. Protein sequence: CASSLEAQGASPLHF.

The V and J genes are TRBV9 and TRBJ2-5; 13 bases agree with TRBD2. The CDR3 spans 16 residues. V trimming: 4 bases; J trimming: 5 bases; junction bases outside the gene matches: 8. Germline assignment: CDR1 SGDLS and CDR2 YYNGEE. The chain's CDR3 is CASSPTSGRALETQYF. The CDR3 DNA follows: TGTGCCAGCAGCCCAACTAGCGGGAGGGCCCTTGAGACCCAGTACTTC.

The rearrangement links TRBV20-1 to TRBJ2-5; the match to TRBD2 covers 9 bases. Losses at the gene ends were 3 bases for V and 4 bases for J; bases not matched to a gene: 12. Germline V gene sequence: CDR1 DFQATT, CDR2 SNEGSKA (reference sequence). The CDR3 contains 16 residues. DNA for the CDR3: TGCAGTGCTAGTCATTTGTTAGCGGGAGTTAGAGAGACCCAGTACTTC. Its translation: CSASHLLAGVRETQYF.

CDR3 in amino acids: CASSYLDNSNYGYTF. The CDR3 region has the DNA TGTGCCAGCAGTTACCTCGACAACTCTAACTATGGCTACACCTTC. The chain carries TRBV6-5 and TRBJ1-2; D call uncertain. The CDR3 runs to 15 residues. Deletions cut 2 bases from V and 0 bases from J, with 10 bases between. Germline V lookup: CDR1 MNHEY, CDR2 SVGAGI.

This clone showed up just a few times. V gene TRBV6-2 or TRBV6-3 combines with J gene TRBJ1-1; no clear D gene. With 5 bases removed from V and 5 bases from J, the gap between germline ends came to 12 bases. Germline CDR1 reads MNHEY; CDR2 reads SVGEGT. The CDR3 runs 13 residues. As DNA, the CDR3 is TGTGCCAGCAGTCCGGCGCCGAGGACTGAAGCTTTCTTT. This codes for CASSPAPRTEAFF.

The chain is built from TRBV4-1 and TRBJ1-2, with a tentative D call TRBD1 (6 bases). With 0 bases removed from V and 5 bases from J, the gap between germline ends came to 13 bases. Germline V gene data show CDR1 as MGHRA and CDR2 as YSYEKL. The CDR3 extends over 15 amino acids. The CDR3 spells CASSQDETGLYGYTF. The CDR3 nucleotides read TGCGCCAGCAGCCAAGATGAGACAGGCCTTTATGGCTACACCTTC.

This chain joins TRBV5-1 and TRBJ2-5, with 16 bases aligning to TRBD2. The CDR3 has 17 amino acids. Losses at the gene ends were 4 bases for V and 4 bases for J; bases not matched to a gene: 7. Germline-derived CDR1 and CDR2 are SGHRS and YFSETQ. CDR3 sequence reads: CASSVMGLAGGAETQYF. The DNA for the CDR3 is TGCGCCAGCAGCGTGATGGGACTAGCGGGAGGGGCAGAGACCCAGTACTTC.

This chain links TRBV6-5 with TRBJ2-5; TRBD2 aligns across 11 bases. With V trimmed by 5 bases and J by 2 bases, 4 bases remained unmatched. The CDR3 is 15 residues long. Germline CDR1 MNHEY, CDR2 SVGAGI. CDR3 sequence (DNA): TGTGCCAGCAGTCATCTAGCGGGAGGTCAAGAGACCCAGTACTTC. Translation gives CASSHLAGGQETQYF.

The chain uses TRBV10-3 and TRBJ2-1; D ambiguous. This CDR3 has 12 amino acids. CDR1 and CDR2 from the germline V gene are ENHRY and SYGVKD. Trimming removed 4 bases from V and 3 bases from J, with 4 bases in between. This chain's CDR3 is CAISGGYNEQFF. In DNA form, the CDR3 reads TGTGCCATCAGTGGAGGCTACAATGAGCAGTTCTTC.

This clone appeared a single time. CDR3 residues: CASRSEGSYAEAFF. In DNA form, the CDR3 reads TGTGCCAGCAGATCGGAGGGGAGCTACGCTGAAGCTTTCTTT. The chain employs TRBV28 and TRBJ1-1; TRBD1 might be the D (5 bases). CDR3 length equals 14 residues. V lost 6 bases to trimming and J lost 6 bases, with 17 bases between them. In germline, CDR1 is MDHEN, CDR2 SYDVKM.

The V gene is TRBV2, the J gene TRBJ1-1, with no clear D. The CDR3 has 13 amino acids. Germline values: CDR1 SNHLY, CDR2 FYNNEI. V lost 7 bases to trimming and J lost 1 base, with 10 bases between them. Here the CDR3 reads CASTASENTEAFF. The CDR3, as DNA: TGTGCCAGCACCGCTTCAGAGAACACTGAAGCTTTCTTT.

The V gene is TRBV29-1, the J gene TRBJ2-3, with D unresolved. Per germline, CDR1 SQVTM and CDR2 ANQGSEA. The CDR3 is made up of 12 amino acids. The V and J ends lost 3 bases and 4 bases respectively, with 8 bases between them. The DNA for the CDR3 is TGCAGCGTTGAGTACATATCAGATACGCAGTATTTT. Its protein is CSVEYISDTQYF.